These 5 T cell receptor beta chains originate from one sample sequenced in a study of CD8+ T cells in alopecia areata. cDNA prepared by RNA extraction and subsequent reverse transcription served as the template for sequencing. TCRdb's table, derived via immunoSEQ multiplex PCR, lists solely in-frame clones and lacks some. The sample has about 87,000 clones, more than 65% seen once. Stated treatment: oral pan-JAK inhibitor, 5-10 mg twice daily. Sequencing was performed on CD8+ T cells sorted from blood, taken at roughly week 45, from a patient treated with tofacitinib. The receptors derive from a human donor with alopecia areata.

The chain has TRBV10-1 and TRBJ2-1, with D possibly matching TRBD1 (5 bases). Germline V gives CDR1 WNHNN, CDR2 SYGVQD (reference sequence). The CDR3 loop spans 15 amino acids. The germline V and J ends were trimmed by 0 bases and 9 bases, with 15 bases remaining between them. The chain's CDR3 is CASSESLEGAVEQFF. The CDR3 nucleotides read TGCGCCAGCAGTGAGTCCCTTGAAGGGGCGGTTGAGCAGTTCTTC.

This CDR3 is CSVDGHTVGETQYF. As DNA, the CDR3 is TGCAGCGTTGACGGACATACAGTGGGTGAGACCCAGTACTTC. The J gene is TRBJ2-5, the V gene TRBV29-1, with D perhaps matching TRBD1 (5 bases). The ends were cut back, 3 bases at V and 5 bases at J, with 16 bases in the middle. CDR3 length: 14 amino acids. From germline, CDR1 is SQVTM and CDR2 ANQGSEA.

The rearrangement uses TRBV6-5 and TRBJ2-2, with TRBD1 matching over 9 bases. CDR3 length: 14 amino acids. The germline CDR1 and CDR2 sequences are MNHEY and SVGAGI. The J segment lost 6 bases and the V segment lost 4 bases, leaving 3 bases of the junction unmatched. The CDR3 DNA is TGTGCCAGCAGTTTACAGGGGGCGCCCGGGGAGCTGTTTTTT. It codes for CASSLQGAPGELFF.

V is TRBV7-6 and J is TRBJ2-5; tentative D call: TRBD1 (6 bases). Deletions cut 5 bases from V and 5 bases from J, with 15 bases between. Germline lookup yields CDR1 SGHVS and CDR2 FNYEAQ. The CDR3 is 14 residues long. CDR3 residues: CASSLDSAGETQYF. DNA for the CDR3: TGTGCCAGCAGCCTGGACAGTGCTGGGGAGACCCAGTACTTC.

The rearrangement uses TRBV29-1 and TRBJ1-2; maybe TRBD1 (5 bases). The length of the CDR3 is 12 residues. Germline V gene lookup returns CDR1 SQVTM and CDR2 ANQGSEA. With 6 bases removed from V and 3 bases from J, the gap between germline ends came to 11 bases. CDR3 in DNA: TGCAGCGTACTGACAGAACACTATGGCTACACCTTC. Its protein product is CSVLTEHYGYTF.